The 18 T cell receptor beta chains listed next were all sequenced from one sample in a study of T cell repertoires in cytomegalovirus infection. TCRdb reanalysed the reads using MiXCR and keeps one entry per CDR3 protein. This table holds around 120,000 distinct CDR3 sequences, more than 7% found once. Input material: PBMCs. Source of these receptors: a human donor in good health (CMV status not recorded). Some clones in this sample may be carry-over from other donors' samples.

This clonotype was recorded at least ten times. The CDR3 is CSARDWASPYNEQFF. CDR3 coding DNA: TGCAGTGCTAGAGATTGGGCTAGCCCGTACAATGAGCAGTTCTTC. The chain combines TRBV20-1 with TRBJ2-1; possible D gene TRBD2, 5 bases. V dropped 0 bases and J dropped 4 bases, with 13 bases sitting between them. The CDR3 totals 15 residues. Germline V gene lookup returns CDR1 DFQATT and CDR2 SNEGSKA (reference sequence).

The V and J genes are TRBV2 and TRBJ1-4; D gene ambiguous. V was clipped by 4 bases and J by 8 bases, with 8 bases between them. Germline CDR1 reads SNHLY; CDR2 reads FYNNEI. The CDR3 totals 12 residues. The CDR3 loop reads CASSAGEEKLFF. CDR3 in DNA: TGTGCCAGCAGTGCCGGGGAAGAAAAACTGTTTTTT.

There are a few counts of this clonotype. The chain recombines TRBV6-2 or TRBV6-3 with TRBJ1-5; the D gene is possibly TRBD1 (6 bases). The CDR3 contains 14 residues. V was pared by 4 bases and J by 9 bases, with 16 bases between. Looked up from germline, CDR1 is MNHEY and CDR2 is SVGEGT. CDR3 coding DNA: TGTGCCAGCAGTTTTCCAGGGGAAGGTTCGCCCCAGCATTTT. Translating gives CASSFPGEGSPQHF.

This clonotype was seen repeatedly, ten times or more. CDR3 region: CASSLAGVSTEAFF. The CDR3 region has the DNA TGTGCCAGCAGTTTGGCAGGGGTTAGCACTGAAGCTTTCTTT. The J gene is TRBJ1-1, the V gene TRBV12-3 or TRBV12-4; D possibly corresponds to TRBD1 (6 bases). The CDR3 consists of 14 residues. Trimming removed 3 bases from V and 4 bases from J, with 12 bases in between.

Comment on this clonotype: This sequence may be a read error, since a much larger clone differs from it by one base. This chain joins TRBV19 and TRBJ1-1; D not resolved. V was pared by 7 bases and J by 1 base, with 4 bases between. Per germline, CDR1 LNHDA and CDR2 SQIVND (reference sequence). The CDR3 sequence is 11 residues long. CDR3 in amino acids: CASNKNTEAFF. The DNA of the CDR3 is TGTGCCAGTAACAAGAACACTGAAGCTTTCTTT. Complete variable domain (other parts from reference TRBV19 and TRBJ1-1): DGGITQSPKYLFRKEGQNVTLSCEQNLNHDAMYWYRQDPGQGLRLIYYSQIVNDFQKGDIAEGYSVSREKKESFPLTVTSAQKNPTAFYLCASNKNTEAFFGQGTRLTVV.

The rearrangement links TRBV5-6 to TRBJ2-1; D could derive from TRBD1 or TRBD2 (5 bases each). Germline V lookup: CDR1 SGHDT, CDR2 YYEEEE. The CDR3 loop spans 15 amino acids. Trimming pared 0 bases from V and 3 bases from J, leaving 10 bases between. The CDR3: CASSLVRGFYNEQFF. In nucleotides, the CDR3 is TGTGCCAGCAGCTTGGTGAGGGGTTTCTACAATGAGCAGTTCTTC.

This clonotype has just a few counts. The gene calls are TRBV15 and TRBJ1-1, with D unresolved. Per germline, CDR1 LNHNV and CDR2 YYDKDF (reference sequence). This CDR3 is 15 amino acids long. The V and J ends lost 0 bases and 3 bases respectively, with 11 bases between them. Here the CDR3 reads CATSREPSGDTEAFF. CDR3 coding DNA: TGTGCCACCAGCAGAGAACCAAGTGGTGACACTGAAGCTTTCTTT.

Notes on this clonotype: This may be a read error, as it is one base from a much larger clone. V usage is TRBV25-1 and J usage is TRBJ2-7; D is perhaps TRBD2 (5 bases). The CDR3 is made up of 13 amino acids. Germline values: CDR1 MGHDK, CDR2 SYGVNS. CDR3 residues: CGSTRPGSYEQYF. CDR3 coding DNA: TGTGGCAGCACTAGGCCGGGCTCCTACGAGCAGTACTTC.

This clonotype was observed a few times. The J gene is TRBJ2-1, the V gene TRBV4-1; 8 positions match TRBD1. CDR3 length: 14 amino acids. CDR1 and CDR2 (germline): MGHRA, YSYEKL. The J segment lost 7 bases and the V segment lost 1 base, leaving 3 bases of the junction unmatched. In nucleotides, the CDR3 is TGCGCCAGCAGCCAAGGGACAGGGTCGAATGAGCAGTTCTTC. As protein: CASSQGTGSNEQFF.

This clonotype has a count of ten or more. The rearrangement links TRBV10-3 to TRBJ1-6; 8 nucleotides line up with TRBD1. The CDR3 extends over 17 amino acids. The J segment lost 5 bases and the V segment lost 7 bases, leaving 13 bases of the junction unmatched. Germline V lookup: CDR1 ENHRY, CDR2 SYGVKD. Here the CDR3 reads CAITVSLQGVHNSPLHF. The CDR3, as DNA: TGTGCCATCACCGTAAGCCTACAGGGGGTCCATAATTCACCCCTCCACTTT.

In its sample, this clonotype was seen a few times. The V gene is TRBV28, the J gene TRBJ1-5; the D is unclear. The CDR3 spans 16 residues. Germline CDR1 reads MDHEN; CDR2 reads SYDVKM. Trimming stripped 2 bases from V and 3 bases from J, with 14 bases between. This CDR3 is CASSLMGSSLNQPQHF. The DNA of the CDR3 is TGTGCCAGCAGTTTAATGGGCAGCTCCCTCAATCAGCCCCAGCATTTT.

The table lists this clonotype with a few counts. The chain joins TRBV30 to TRBJ1-1, with TRBD1 as a possible D gene (5 bases). The CDR3 consists of 15 residues. The germline V and J ends were trimmed by 5 bases and 1 base, with 17 bases remaining between them. Looked up from germline, CDR1 is GTSNPN and CDR2 is SVGIG (reference sequence). The CDR3 nucleotides read TGTGCCTGGGGGAGGGGACCCCTTTCGAACACTGAAGCTTTCTTT. It specifies CAWGRGPLSNTEAFF.

The table lists this clonotype with many counts. This chain joins TRBV30 and TRBJ2-7; 7 positions agree with TRBD2. Germline CDR1 GTSNPN, CDR2 SVGIG (reference sequence). Germline trimming cut 1 base from V and 5 bases from J; bases unmatched to any gene: 11. This CDR3 comprises 15 residues. The CDR3 sequence: CAWSGPGGRLNEQYF. The CDR3 region has the DNA TGTGCCTGGAGTGGCCCCGGGGGGAGGTTGAACGAGCAGTACTTC.

This clonotype showed up many times. This chain uses TRBV28 with TRBJ1-1, with TRBD1 as a possible D gene (5 bases). The CDR3 totals 16 residues. V dropped 5 bases and J dropped 1 base, with 17 bases sitting between them. CDR1 and CDR2 (germline): MDHEN, SYDVKM. The DNA of the CDR3 is TGTGCCAGCAGTCCCGTGGCGGCAGGGCCGAACACTGAAGCTTTCTTT. It encodes CASSPVAAGPNTEAFF.

This clonotype was recorded once. V gene TRBV20-1 combines with J gene TRBJ1-4; no definite D call. The CDR3 runs to 15 residues. The V gene's germline CDR1 is DFQATT and CDR2 SNEGSKA (reference sequence). V lost 0 bases to trimming and J lost 1 base, with 9 bases between them. CDR3 bases: TGCAGTGCTAGAGAGAACAGCAGAACTAATGAAAAACTGTTTTTT. The encoded protein is CSARENSRTNEKLFF.

This clonotype was detected many times. This chain joins TRBV7-2 and TRBJ1-5; D unclear. Trimming cost V 5 bases and J 2 bases, with 10 bases left between them. This CDR3 has 14 residues. Germline V CDR1 and CDR2: SGHTA, FQGNSA. Here the CDR3 DNA reads TGTGCCAGCAGCGCAGACGGACGCAATCAGCCCCAGCATTTT. This codes for CASSADGRNQPQHF.

This clonotype was counted ten times or more. The chain links TRBV2 to TRBJ1-1; no clear D. Deletions cut 3 bases from V and 6 bases from J, with 8 bases between. CDR1 is SNHLY, CDR2 FYNNEI, per germline. The CDR3 contains 12 residues. CDR3 sequence (DNA): TGTGCCAGCAGTGAGGCTGTCGCTGAAGCTTTCTTT. Translation: CASSEAVAEAFF.

This clonotype was found many times. The rearrangement uses TRBV12-3 or TRBV12-4 and TRBJ1-4; D is ambiguous. CDR3 length: 16 residues. Trimming took 1 base from V and 0 from J, leaving 9 bases between them. CDR3 DNA sequence: TGTGCCAGCAGTTTAGGGCAGAGAACAACTAATGAAAAACTGTTTTTT. Translating gives CASSLGQRTTNEKLFF.